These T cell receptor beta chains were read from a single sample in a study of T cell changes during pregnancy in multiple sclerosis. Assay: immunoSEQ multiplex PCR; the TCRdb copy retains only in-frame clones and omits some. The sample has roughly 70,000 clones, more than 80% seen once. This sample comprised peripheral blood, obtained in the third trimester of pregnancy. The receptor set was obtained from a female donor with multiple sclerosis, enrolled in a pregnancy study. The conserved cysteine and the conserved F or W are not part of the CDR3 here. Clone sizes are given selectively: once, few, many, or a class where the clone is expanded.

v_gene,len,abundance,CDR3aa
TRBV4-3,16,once,ASSQGGRGSGTYNEQF
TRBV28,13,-,ASSLAQRHYNEQF
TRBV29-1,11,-,SVEEGQTYGYT
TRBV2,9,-,ASSPTGGLY
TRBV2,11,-,ASSEGQGDGYT
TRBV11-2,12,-,ASSLGLRARGYT
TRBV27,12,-,ASRTQRQGETQY
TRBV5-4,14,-,ASSQRRSSAKNIQY
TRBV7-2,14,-,ASSPGAGTGSYEQY
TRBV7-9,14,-,ASSSMVSRGNEKLF
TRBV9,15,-,ASSVVGGRTSTDTQY
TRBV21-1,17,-,ASSKASETGPYSNQPQH
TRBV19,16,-,ASSIRSGVGLWEETQY
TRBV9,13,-,ASSVSGQGTGELF
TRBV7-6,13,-,ASSLGTGTTGELF
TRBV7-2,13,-,ASSLFGEGFETQY
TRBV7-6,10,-,ASSPNFHEQY
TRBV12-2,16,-,ASRLVMPGQAVNTEAF
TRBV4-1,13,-,ASSQVAGGKEKLF
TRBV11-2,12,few,ASSLGPFGEKLF
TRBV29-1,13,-,SVEDGGRNTDGYT
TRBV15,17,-,ATSRDWVWGRASYNEQF
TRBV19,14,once,ASSTPVGGSYNEQF
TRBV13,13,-,ASRLNGHMNTEAF
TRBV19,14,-,ASSIFFWSSGNTIY
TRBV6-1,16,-,ASSDGQVPAVSTDTQY
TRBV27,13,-,ASSLAGVPYNEQF
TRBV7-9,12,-,ASSLYDSGYEQF
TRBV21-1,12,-,ASSTGQPNTEAF
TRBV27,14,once,ASSLDGRAGANVLT
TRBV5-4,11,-,ASSPGMVYEQY
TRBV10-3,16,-,AISESGGRTSGTDTQY
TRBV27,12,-,ASSYRGPGYGYT
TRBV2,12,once,ASRARGHTDTQY
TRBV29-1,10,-,SVEQGAGGYT
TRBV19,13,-,ASSIVNRRNYGYT
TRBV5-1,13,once,ASSLVRPGTDTQY
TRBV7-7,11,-,ASSLARGDTQY